Each of the 12 T cell receptor beta chains below was sequenced from the same sample in a study of T cell repertoires in cytomegalovirus infection. No antigen has been assigned to these receptors. MiXCR was run by TCRdb on the reads, yielding one entry per CDR3 protein. The table includes around 800,000 distinct CDR3 sequences, 32% detected once. The sample in question was cultured CD8+ T cells from PBMCs, obtained from culture after CMV antigen stimulation. The receptors here all came from a human donor in good health (CMV status not recorded). Some clones in this sample may be carry-over from other donors' samples.

This clonotype was seen a handful of times. The chain is built from TRBV7-6 and TRBJ1-1, with D unclear. This CDR3 has 17 amino acids. The ends were cut back, 5 bases at V and 3 bases at J, with 22 bases in the middle. Per germline, CDR1 SGHVS and CDR2 FNYEAQ. CDR3: CASSPRYTRGIYTEAFF. CDR3 coding DNA: TGTGCCAGCAGCCCAAGATACACCCGAGGGATTTACACTGAAGCTTTCTTT. Full variable domain (rest looked up from reference TRBV7-6 and TRBJ1-1): GAGVSQSPRYKVTKRGQDVALRCDPISGHVSLYWYRQALGQGPEFLTYFNYEAQQDKSGLPNDRFSAERPEGSISTLTIQRTEQRDSAMYRCASSPRYTRGIYTEAFFGQGTRLTVV.

Concerning this clonotype itself: The junction departs from the called germline gene at one end, perhaps through a read error. The CDR3 spells CASSSRDTGVF. The CDR3 region has the DNA TGTGCCAGCAGTTCCCGGGACACAGGAGTCTTC. The gene calls are TRBV6-8 and TRBJ2-1; D is possibly TRBD1 (6 bases). This CDR3 contains 11 residues. Per the germline V gene, CDR1 is MNHGY and CDR2 is SAAAGT.

This clonotype occurred a few times. The chain joins TRBV14 to TRBJ2-3; 12 bases are shared with TRBD2. Germline-derived CDR1 and CDR2 are SGHDN and FVKESK. The CDR3 spans 17 residues. Unmatched junction bases numbered 6, after V lost 0 bases and J lost 5 bases. Here the CDR3 DNA reads TGTGCCAGCAGCCAAGACGAGACTAGCGGGGGTGGAGATACGCAGTATTTT. Amino acids: CASSQDETSGGGDTQYF.

This clonotype was seen a few times. The chain couples TRBV28 to TRBJ2-1; 7 nucleotides line up with TRBD2. There are 14 residues in the CDR3. The V and J ends lost 5 bases and 3 bases, in that order; junction bases with no gene match: 4. CDR1 is MDHEN and CDR2 is SYDVKM in the germline V gene. Here the CDR3 reads CASSGTTRYNEQFF. CDR3 bases: TGTGCCAGCAGTGGGACTACCCGCTACAATGAGCAGTTCTTC.

A remark on this clonotype: Compared with germline, one end of the junction differs, possibly owing to a read error. The rearrangement joins TRBV6-5 to TRBJ2-5; D possibly uses TRBD1 or TRBD2 (5 bases each). CDR3 size: 17 residues. Germline lookup yields CDR1 MNHEY and CDR2 SVGAGI. The CDR3 region is CANSKKRSQARTETQYF. CDR3 nucleotide sequence: TGTGCCAACAGTAAGAAGAGGTCACAGGCAAGGACTGAGACCCAGTACTTC.

In its sample, this clonotype was seen many times. This chain links TRBV7-8 with TRBJ2-3, with unresolved D. With 1 base removed from V and 0 bases from J, the gap between germline ends came to 8 bases. This CDR3 has 15 amino acids. The V gene's germline CDR1 is SGHVS and CDR2 FQNEAQ. This chain's CDR3 is CASSLVGRSTDTQYF. Written as DNA, the CDR3 is TGTGCCAGCAGCTTAGTCGGAAGAAGCACAGATACGCAGTATTTT.

This clonotype came up a few times. The chain carries TRBV10-3 and TRBJ2-1, with 9 bases lining up with TRBD2. V lost 5 bases and J lost 0; bases outside the gene matches: 2. This CDR3 comprises 15 residues. Per the germline V gene, CDR1 is ENHRY and CDR2 is SYGVKD. CDR3 in DNA: TGTGCCATCAGTTTGCGGGGGGGCTCCTACAATGAGCAGTTCTTC. This codes for CAISLRGGSYNEQFF.

The J gene is TRBJ1-1, the V gene TRBV10-3; D may be TRBD1 (5 bases). The germline gives CDR1 ENHRY, CDR2 SYGVKD. V was clipped by 3 bases and J by 6 bases, with 8 bases between them. This CDR3 contains 12 residues. CDR3 loop: CAISDRVAEAFF. CDR3 sequence (DNA): TGTGCCATCAGTGACAGGGTGGCTGAAGCTTTCTTT.

This clonotype showed up just a few times. This chain uses TRBV12-3 or TRBV12-4 with TRBJ2-1; D gene ambiguous. Between the trimmed V and J ends, which lost 8 bases and 4 bases, there was a span of 18 bases. CDR3 size: 15 residues. The CDR3 DNA reads TGTGCCAGCTGTCCTTCCGAGTTAGCTTACAATGAGCAGTTCTTC. Translated: CASCPSELAYNEQFF.

V usage is TRBV19 and J usage is TRBJ2-1, with 10 bases aligning to TRBD2. Germline CDR1 LNHDA, CDR2 SQIVND (reference sequence). The CDR3 contains 15 residues. Trimming removed 10 bases from V and 2 bases from J; junction bases left unmatched: 8. CDR3 sequence reads: CATSSGGAPYNEQFF. CDR3 coding DNA: TGTGCCACCTCTAGCGGGGGCGCCCCCTACAATGAGCAGTTCTTC.

V usage is TRBV27 and J usage is TRBJ2-5; D may be TRBD2 (6 bases). Per germline, CDR1 MNHEY and CDR2 SMNVEV (reference sequence). Trimming took off 2 bases at V and 4 bases at J, with 14 bases between the two ends. This CDR3 has 15 amino acids. This CDR3 reads CASSLGGPSRETQYF. The CDR3 DNA reads as TGTGCCAGCAGTTTAGGAGGGCCCTCCAGAGAGACCCAGTACTTC.

This clonotype was observed a few times. V is TRBV7-2 and J is TRBJ2-1; D not resolved. This CDR3 is 11 amino acids long. Germline-derived CDR1 and CDR2 are SGHTA and FQGNSA. Trimming left V 4 bases short and J 9 bases short, with 7 bases between. DNA of the CDR3: TGTGCCAGCAGCTGGAATCCTGAGCAGTTCTTC. It codes for CASSWNPEQFF.